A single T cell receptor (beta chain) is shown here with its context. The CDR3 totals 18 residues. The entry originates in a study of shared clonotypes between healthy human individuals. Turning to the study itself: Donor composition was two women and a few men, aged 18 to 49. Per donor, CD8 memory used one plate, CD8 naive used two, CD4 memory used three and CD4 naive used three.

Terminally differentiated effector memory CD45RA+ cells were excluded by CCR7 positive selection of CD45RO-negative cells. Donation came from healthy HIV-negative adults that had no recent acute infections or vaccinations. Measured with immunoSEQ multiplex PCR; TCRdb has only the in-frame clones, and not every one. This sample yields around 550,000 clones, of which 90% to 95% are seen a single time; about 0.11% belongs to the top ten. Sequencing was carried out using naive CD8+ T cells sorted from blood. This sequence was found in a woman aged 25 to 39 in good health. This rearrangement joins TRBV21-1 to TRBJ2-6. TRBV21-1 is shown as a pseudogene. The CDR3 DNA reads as TGTGCCAGCAGCAGGGACCTCCCTCATCTCTCTGGGGCCAACGTCCTGACTTTC. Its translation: CASSRDLPHLSGANVLTF.